This TCR beta chain was obtained from a study of T-cell reconstitution after alpha-beta-depleted transplantation in children. Study-wide results and limits: The study traced high day-60 TCRbeta diversity in some patients to surviving recipient T cells and thymic progenitors.

Using unique molecular identifiers, the investigators prepared the TCRbeta library. Each CDR3 protein gets one entry after TCRdb re-called the PCR reads with MiXCR. The sample includes 200,000 or so distinct CDR3 sequences, approximately 7% of them seen just once. Germline V gene data show CDR1 as SGHRS and CDR2 as YFSETQ. The CDR3 spans 14 residues. With regard to this clonotype: Its specificity is not known. This sequence may be a read error, since a much larger clone differs from it by one base.

This TCR came from a boy aged 2 to 10 with acute lymphoblastic leukemia, due to receive a stem cell transplant. The V and J genes are TRBV5-1 and TRBJ2-7; D unclear. Sequencing used PBMCs, obtained before TCRalphabeta/CD19-depleted stem cell transplant. DNA for the CDR3: TGCGCCAGCAGCTTTAGAGACGATTCCTACGAGCACTACTTC. Translated: CASSFRDDSYEHYF. Supplemented by reference TRBV5-1 and TRBJ2-7, the full variable domain reads KAGVTQTPRYLIKTRGQQVTLSCSPISGHRSVSWYQQTPGQGLQFLFEYFSETQRNKGNFPGRFSGRQFSNSRSEMNVSTLELGDSALYLCASSFRDDSYEHYFGPGTRLTVT.